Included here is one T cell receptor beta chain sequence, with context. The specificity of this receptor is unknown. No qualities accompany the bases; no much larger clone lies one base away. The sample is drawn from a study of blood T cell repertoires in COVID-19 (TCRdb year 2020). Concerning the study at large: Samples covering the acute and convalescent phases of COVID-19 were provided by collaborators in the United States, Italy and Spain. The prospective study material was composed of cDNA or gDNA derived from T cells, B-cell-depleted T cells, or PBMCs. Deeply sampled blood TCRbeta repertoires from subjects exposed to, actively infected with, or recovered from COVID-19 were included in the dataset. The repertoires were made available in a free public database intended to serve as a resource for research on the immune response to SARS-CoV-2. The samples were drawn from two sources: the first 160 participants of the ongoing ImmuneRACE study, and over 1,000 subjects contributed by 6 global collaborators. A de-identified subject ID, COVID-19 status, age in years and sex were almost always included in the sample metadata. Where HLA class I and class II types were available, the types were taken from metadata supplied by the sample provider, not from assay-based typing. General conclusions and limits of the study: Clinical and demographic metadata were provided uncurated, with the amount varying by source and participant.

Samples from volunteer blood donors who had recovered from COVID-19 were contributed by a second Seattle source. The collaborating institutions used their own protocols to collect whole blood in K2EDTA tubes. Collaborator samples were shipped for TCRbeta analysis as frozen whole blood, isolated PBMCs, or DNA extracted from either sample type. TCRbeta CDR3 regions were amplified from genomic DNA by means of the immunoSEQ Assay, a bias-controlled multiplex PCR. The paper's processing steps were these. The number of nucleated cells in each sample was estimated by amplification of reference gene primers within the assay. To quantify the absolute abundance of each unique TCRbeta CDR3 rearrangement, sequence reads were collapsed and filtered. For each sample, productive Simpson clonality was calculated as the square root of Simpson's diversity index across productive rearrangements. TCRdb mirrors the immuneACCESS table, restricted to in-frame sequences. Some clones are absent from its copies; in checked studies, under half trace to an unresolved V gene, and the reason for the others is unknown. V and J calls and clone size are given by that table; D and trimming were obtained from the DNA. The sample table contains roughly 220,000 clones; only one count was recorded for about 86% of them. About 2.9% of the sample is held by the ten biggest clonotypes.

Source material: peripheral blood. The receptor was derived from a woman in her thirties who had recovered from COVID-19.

The sequence in DNA is TGTGCCAGCAGCCGTAGCGGAGGGACCGGGGAGCTGTTTTTT. This gives the protein CASSRSGGTGELFF. The receptor chain draws on TRBV6-2 or TRBV6-3 and TRBJ2-2; TRBD2 might be the D gene, on 6 matching bases. The V end loses 6 bases and the J end loses 5 bases, and a stretch of 13 bases separates them. Reading from cysteine to phenylalanine, the CDR3 counts 14 amino acids. Only the CDR3 region is kept as DNA, spanning 42 bases read in frame from base 1. Sequences MNHEY (CDR1) and SVGEGT (CDR2) are obtained from the germline V gene.